This T cell receptor beta chain was captured by sequencing in a study of blood T cell repertoires in COVID-19. Study as a whole: The United States, Italy and Spain supplied acute and convalescent COVID-19 samples. In each case, the material was cDNA or gDNA derived from T cells, B-cell-depleted T cells, or PBMCs.

Authors' data handling: Estimation of nucleated cell counts was performed using reference gene primer amplification. Profiled with immunoSEQ multiplex PCR; TCRdb holds only in-frame clones, not every one. The DNA gave D and trimming, while V, J and clone size come from that table. The table lists 150,000 to 200,000 clones, 90% of them singletons. V lost 3 bases, J lost 5 bases, and 17 bases lay in between. The germline gives CDR1 LGHNA, CDR2 YNFKEQ. This CDR3 contains 16 residues. This clonotype was sampled from a man between 45 and 60 years old with acute or convalescent COVID-19. The sequencing sample was made of peripheral blood. The genes are TRBV4-2 and TRBJ1-5; possible D gene TRBD1, 5 bases. The CDR3 loop is CASSQGSGQGHQPQHF. In nucleotides, the CDR3 is TGTGCCAGCAGCCAGGGCAGCGGGCAGGGTCATCAGCCCCAGCATTTT.